This TCR beta chain was obtained from a study of blood T cells in healthy people across ages. General study results and limits: Getting older went along with TCR beta diversity per million T cells dropping roughly linearly.

Together with a sample-barcoded 5' primer, a J-beta primer mix was included in a second PCR lasting about 7 to 11 cycles. TCRdb itself ran the 5' RACE reads through MiXCR, one entry per CDR3 protein. The sample carries more than 1,400,000 distinct CDR3 sequences, 42% recorded once. The CDR3 has 15 amino acids. Unmatched junction bases numbered 19, after V lost 7 bases and J lost 11 bases. CDR1 is DFQATT and CDR2 is SNEGSKA in the germline V gene (reference sequence). To note about this clonotype: Antigen specificity is unknown.

Each individual donor underwent a draw of ten milliliters of peripheral blood. The receptor's source is a woman aged 18-29 years in good health. Sequencing was done on a sample of blood. This sequence joins TRBV20-1 and TRBJ2-5, with 10 nucleotides matching TRBD2. The CDR3 protein is CSVAGGPSSYNEQYF. CDR3 sequence (DNA): TGCAGTGTAGCGGGAGGCCCATCCTCCTACAATGAGCAGTACTTC.